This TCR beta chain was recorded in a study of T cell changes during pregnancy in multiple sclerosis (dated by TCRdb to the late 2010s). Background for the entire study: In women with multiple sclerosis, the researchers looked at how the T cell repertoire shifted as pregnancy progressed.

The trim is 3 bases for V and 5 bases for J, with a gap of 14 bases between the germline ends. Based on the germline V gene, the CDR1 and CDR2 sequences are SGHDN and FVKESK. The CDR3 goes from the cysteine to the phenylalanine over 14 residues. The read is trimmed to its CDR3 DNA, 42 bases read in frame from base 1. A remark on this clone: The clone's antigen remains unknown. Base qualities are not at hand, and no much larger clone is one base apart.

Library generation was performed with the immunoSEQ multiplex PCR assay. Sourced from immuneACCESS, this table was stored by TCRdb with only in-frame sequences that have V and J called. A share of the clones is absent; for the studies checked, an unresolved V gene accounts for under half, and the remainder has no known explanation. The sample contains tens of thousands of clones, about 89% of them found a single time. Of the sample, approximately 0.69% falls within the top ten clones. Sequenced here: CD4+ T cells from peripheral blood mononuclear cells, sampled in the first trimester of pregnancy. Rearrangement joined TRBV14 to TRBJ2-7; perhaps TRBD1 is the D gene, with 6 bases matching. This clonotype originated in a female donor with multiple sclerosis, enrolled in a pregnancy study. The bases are TGTGCCAGCAGCCACAAGATACAGGGCCACGAGCAGTACTTC. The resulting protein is CASSHKIQGHEQYF.